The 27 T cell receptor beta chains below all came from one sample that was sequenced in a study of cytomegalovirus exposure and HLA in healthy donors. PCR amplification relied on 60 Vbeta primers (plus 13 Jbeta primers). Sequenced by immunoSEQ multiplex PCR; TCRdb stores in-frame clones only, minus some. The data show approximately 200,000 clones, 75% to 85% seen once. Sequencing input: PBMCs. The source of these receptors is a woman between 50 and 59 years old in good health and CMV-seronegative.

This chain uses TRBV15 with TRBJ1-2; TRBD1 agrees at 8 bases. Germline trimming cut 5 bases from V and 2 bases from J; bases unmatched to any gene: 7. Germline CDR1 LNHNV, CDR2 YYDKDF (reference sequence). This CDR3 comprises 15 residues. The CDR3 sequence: CATSGRQGYNYGYTF. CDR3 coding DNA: TGTGCCACCAGCGGAAGACAGGGGTACAACTATGGCTACACCTTC.

The CDR3 is CASSRTGGKNIQYF. DNA for the CDR3: TGTGCCAGCAGCAGAACAGGGGGAAAAAACATTCAGTACTTC. The chain has TRBV6-5 and TRBJ2-4, with 8 bases matching TRBD1. Trimming took 6 bases from V and 4 from J; bases not matched to a gene: 5. CDR3 length: 14 residues. The germline V gene encodes CDR1 MNHEY and CDR2 SVGAGI.

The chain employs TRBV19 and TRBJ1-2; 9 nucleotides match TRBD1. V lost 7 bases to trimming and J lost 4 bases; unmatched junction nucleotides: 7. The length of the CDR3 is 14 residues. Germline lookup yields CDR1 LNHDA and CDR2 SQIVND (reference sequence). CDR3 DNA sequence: TGTGCCAGTACCACAGGGGGCGTCAGCTATGGCTACACCTTC. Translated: CASTTGGVSYGYTF.

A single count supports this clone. As DNA, the CDR3 is TGTGCCAGCAGTTTGTGGCAGGGCTCCTACGAGCAGTACTTC. It codes for CASSLWQGSYEQYF. The V call is TRBV28, the J call TRBJ2-7; D perhaps matches TRBD1 (5 bases). Germline V gives CDR1 MDHEN, CDR2 SYDVKM. With 3 bases removed from V and 0 bases from J, the gap between germline ends came to 9 bases. CDR3 length: 14 residues. The full variable domain, in which reference TRBV28 and TRBJ2-7 provide the parts outside the CDR3, is DVKVTQSSRYLVKRTGEKVFLECVQDMDHENMFWYRQDPGLGLRLIYFSYDVKMKEKGDIPEGYSVSREKKERFSLILESASTNQTSMYLCASSLWQGSYEQYFGPGTRLTVT.

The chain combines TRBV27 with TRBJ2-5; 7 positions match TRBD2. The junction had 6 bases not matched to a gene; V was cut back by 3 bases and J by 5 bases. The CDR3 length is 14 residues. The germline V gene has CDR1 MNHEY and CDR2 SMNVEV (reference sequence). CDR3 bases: TGTGCCAGCAGTTTCGCGGGAGAAGGGGAGACCCAGTACTTC. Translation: CASSFAGEGETQYF.

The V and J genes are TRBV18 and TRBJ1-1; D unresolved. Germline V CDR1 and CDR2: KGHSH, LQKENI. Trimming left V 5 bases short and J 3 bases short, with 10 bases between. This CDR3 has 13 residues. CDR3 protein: CASSTRRDTEAFF. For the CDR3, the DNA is TGTGCCAGCTCAACTAGACGCGACACTGAAGCTTTCTTT.

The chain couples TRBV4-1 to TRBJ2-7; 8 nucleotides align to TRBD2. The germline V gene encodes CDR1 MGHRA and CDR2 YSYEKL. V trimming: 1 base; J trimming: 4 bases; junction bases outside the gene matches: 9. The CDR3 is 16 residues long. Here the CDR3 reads CASSQASGTRSYEQYF. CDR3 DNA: TGCGCCAGCAGCCAAGCATCCGGGACTAGGAGTTACGAGCAGTACTTC.

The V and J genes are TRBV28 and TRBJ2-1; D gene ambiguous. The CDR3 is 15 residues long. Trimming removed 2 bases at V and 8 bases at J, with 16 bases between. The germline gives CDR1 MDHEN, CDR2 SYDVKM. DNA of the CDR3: TGTGCCAGCAGTTTAAACCCCGTAACAGCACATGAGCAGTTCTTC. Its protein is CASSLNPVTAHEQFF.

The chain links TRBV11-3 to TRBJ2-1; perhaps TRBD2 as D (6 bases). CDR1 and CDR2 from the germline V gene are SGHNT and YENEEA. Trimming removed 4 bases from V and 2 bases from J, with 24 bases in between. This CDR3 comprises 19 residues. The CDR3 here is CASSSGGSLAKVPYNEQFF. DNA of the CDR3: TGTGCCAGCAGCTCAGGAGGCTCTCTAGCGAAAGTTCCCTACAATGAGCAGTTCTTC.

CDR3 in amino acids: CASSPGGTANTEAFF. The DNA of the CDR3 is TGCGCCAGCAGCCCCGGAGGGACAGCCAACACTGAAGCTTTCTTT. The V gene is TRBV5-1, the J gene TRBJ1-1, with 7 bases that match TRBD1. V shed 4 bases, J shed 2 bases, and the junction held 8 bases outside the gene matches. The CDR3 sequence is 15 residues long. Germline-derived CDR1 and CDR2 are SGHRS and YFSETQ.

The CDR3 DNA sequence: TGTGCCACCACCGCGCGGAATGAGCAGTTCTTC. Translating it yields CATTARNEQFF. V gene TRBV28 combines with J gene TRBJ2-1; unclear D gene. The CDR3 runs 11 residues. Germline-derived CDR1 and CDR2 are MDHEN and SYDVKM. Trimming took 10 bases from V and 7 from J, leaving 11 bases between them. Full variable domain (remainder filled in from reference TRBV28 and TRBJ2-1): DVKVTQSSRYLVKRTGEKVFLECVQDMDHENMFWYRQDPGLGLRLIYFSYDVKMKEKGDIPEGYSVSREKKERFSLILESASTNQTSMYLCATTARNEQFFGPGTRLTVL.

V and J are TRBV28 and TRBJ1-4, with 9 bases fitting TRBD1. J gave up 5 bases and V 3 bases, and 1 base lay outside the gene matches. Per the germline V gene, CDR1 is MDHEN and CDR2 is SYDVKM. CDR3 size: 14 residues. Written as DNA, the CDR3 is TGTGCCAGCAGTTTGGGACAGGGAAATGAAAAACTGTTTTTT. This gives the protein CASSLGQGNEKLFF.

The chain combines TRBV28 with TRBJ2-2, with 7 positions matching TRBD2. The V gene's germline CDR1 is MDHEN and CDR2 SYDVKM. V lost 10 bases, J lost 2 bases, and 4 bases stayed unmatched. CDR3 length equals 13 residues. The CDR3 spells CAISGGNTGELFF. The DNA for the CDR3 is TGTGCCATCTCGGGGGGAAACACCGGGGAGCTGTTTTTT.

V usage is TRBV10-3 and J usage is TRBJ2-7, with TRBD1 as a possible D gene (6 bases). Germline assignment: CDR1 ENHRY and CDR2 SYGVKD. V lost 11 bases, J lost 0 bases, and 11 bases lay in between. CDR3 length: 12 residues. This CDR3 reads CAVADSSYEQYF. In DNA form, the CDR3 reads TGTGCCGTGGCGGACAGCTCCTACGAGCAGTACTTC.

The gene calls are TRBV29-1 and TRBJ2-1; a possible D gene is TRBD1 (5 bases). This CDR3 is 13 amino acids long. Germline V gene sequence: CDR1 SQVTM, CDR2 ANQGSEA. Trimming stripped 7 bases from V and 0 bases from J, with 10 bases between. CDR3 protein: CSAGDSSYNEQFF. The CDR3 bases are TGCAGCGCCGGAGACAGCTCCTACAATGAGCAGTTCTTC.

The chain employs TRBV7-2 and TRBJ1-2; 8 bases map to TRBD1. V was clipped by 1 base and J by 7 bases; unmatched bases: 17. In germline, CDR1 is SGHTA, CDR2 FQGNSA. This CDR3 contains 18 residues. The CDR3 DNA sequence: TGTGCCAGCAGCTTAGATGGTTTTAGGTCGGACAGGGAAGTTGGCTACACCTTC. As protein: CASSLDGFRSDREVGYTF.

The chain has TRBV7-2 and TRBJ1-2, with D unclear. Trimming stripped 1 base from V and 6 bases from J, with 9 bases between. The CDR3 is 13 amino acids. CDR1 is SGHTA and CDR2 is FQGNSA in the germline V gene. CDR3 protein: CASSLVRSNGYTF. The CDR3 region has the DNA TGTGCCAGCAGCTTAGTTCGGAGTAATGGCTACACCTTC.

Here the CDR3 reads CAWRYTGTDGNTEAFF. The CDR3 nucleotides read TGTGCCTGGAGATACACCGGTACAGATGGGAACACTGAAGCTTTCTTT. The chain is built from TRBV30 and TRBJ1-1; D uncertain. The germline V gene encodes CDR1 GTSNPN and CDR2 SVGIG (reference sequence). CDR3 size: 16 residues. The V end was cut by 3 bases, the J end by 1 base, with 18 bases between.

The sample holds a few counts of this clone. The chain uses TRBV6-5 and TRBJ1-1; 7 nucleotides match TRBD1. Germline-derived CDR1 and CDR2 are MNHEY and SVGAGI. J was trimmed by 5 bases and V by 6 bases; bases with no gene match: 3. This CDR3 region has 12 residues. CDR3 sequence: CASRAGGTEAFF. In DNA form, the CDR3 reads TGTGCCAGCAGGGCAGGGGGGACTGAAGCTTTCTTT.

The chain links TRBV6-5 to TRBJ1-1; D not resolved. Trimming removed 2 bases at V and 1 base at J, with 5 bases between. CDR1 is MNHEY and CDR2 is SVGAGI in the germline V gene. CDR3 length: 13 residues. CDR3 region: CASSYHRNTEAFF. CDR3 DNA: TGTGCCAGCAGTTACCACAGGAACACTGAAGCTTTCTTT.

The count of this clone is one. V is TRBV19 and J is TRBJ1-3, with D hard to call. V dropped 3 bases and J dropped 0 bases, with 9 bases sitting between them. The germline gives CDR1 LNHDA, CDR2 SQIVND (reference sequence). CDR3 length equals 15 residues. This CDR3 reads CASSIPGSSGNTIYF. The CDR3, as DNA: TGTGCCAGTAGTATTCCGGGGAGCTCTGGAAACACCATATATTTT.

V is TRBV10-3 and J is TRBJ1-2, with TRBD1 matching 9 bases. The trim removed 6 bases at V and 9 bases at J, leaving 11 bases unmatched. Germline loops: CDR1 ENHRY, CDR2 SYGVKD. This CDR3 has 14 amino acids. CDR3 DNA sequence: TGTGCCATCAGGGAGGACAGGGGAGGAGAGAGCTACACCTTC. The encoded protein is CAIREDRGGESYTF.

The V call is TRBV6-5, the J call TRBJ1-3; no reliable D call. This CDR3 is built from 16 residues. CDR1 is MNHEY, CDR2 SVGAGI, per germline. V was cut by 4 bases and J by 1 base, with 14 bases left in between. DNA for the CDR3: TGTGCCAGCAGTTTGGGCCTAAGATTTTCTGGAAACACCATATATTTT. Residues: CASSLGLRFSGNTIYF.

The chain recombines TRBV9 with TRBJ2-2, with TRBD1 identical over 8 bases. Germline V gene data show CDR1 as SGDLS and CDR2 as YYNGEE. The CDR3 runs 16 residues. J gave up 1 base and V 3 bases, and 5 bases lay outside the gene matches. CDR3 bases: TGTGCCAGCAGCGCTACGGGACAGGTGAACACCGGGGAGCTGTTTTTT. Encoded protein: CASSATGQVNTGELFF.

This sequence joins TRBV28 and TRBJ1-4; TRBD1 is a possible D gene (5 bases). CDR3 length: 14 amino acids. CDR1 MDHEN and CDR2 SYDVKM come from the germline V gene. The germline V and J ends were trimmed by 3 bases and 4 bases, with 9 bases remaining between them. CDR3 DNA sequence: TGTGCCAGCAGTTTTGGGGGGATTAATGAAAAACTGTTTTTT. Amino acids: CASSFGGINEKLFF.

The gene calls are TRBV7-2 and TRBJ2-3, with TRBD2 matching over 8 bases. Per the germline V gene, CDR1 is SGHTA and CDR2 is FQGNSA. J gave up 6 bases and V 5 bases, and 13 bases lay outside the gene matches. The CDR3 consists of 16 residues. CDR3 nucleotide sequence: TGTGCCAGCAGCCGCACAGGGACGACGGGGGGGGATACGCAGTATTTT. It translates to CASSRTGTTGGDTQYF.

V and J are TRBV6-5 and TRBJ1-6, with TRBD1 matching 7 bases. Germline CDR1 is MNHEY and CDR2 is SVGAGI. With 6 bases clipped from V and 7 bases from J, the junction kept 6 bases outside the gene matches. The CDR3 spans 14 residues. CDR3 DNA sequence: TGTGCCAGCAGACGCAGACAGGGCAATTCACCCCTCCACTTT. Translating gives CASRRRQGNSPLHF.